The present entry profiles one T cell receptor beta chain with its context. Its antigen has not been determined. Base qualities were left out, and no much larger clone turns up one base away. The sample originates from a study of T-cell memory formation after mild COVID-19 (dated by TCRdb to the early 2020s). Looking at the study overall: Most TCR sequence clusters were specific to one of the two donors. Longitudinal TCRalpha and TCRbeta repertoire sequencing tracked T-cell clones expanding and contracting after mild COVID-19 in two donors. The cohort comprised two young, previously healthy adult volunteers, one female and one male.

PBMCs were isolated by Ficoll-Paque density gradient centrifugation. TCRdb shows the sequencer as Illumina NovaSeq 6000. cDNA libraries for TCRalpha and TCRbeta were prepared by 5'RACE using constant-segment primers, with sample barcodes and unique molecular identifiers added. RNA was extracted from every sample with Trizol reagent. Amplification of the libraries took two PCR steps, and the second step added a second sample barcode plus Illumina TruSeq adapters. The libraries were sequenced on an Illumina NovaSeq using 2 x 150 bp paired-end reads. The original pipeline was this. With migec v1.2.7, reads were demultiplexed and then collapsed into UMI-guided consensus sequences. Using mixcr v2.1.11, UMI consensuses were aligned to TRA and TRB V and J templates and then assembled into clonotypes. A clonotype was counted as expanded or contracted only when both edgeR and NoisET called the clonotype significant, with the noise models trained on biological replicates. For edgeR calls, the thresholds were a false discovery rate-adjusted p below 0.01 and a log2 fold-change of 1. As an exploratory analysis of dynamics, PCA with hierarchical clustering was applied to max-normalized trajectories of the 1000 most abundant clonotypes. Each responding clone was given a CD4 or CD8 phenotype based on the CD4+ and CD8+ repertoires, which had been sequenced separately. In-frame beta chains were kept once TCRdb had trimmed the public reads at Q25 with fastp and called clones with MiXCR. Identical CDR3 proteins give one entry, which carries the most common genes and DNA. The authors' filters were not applied to this entry. Within this sample are a few hundred thousand distinct CDR3 sequences, with around 27% of them counted one time only. In total, the top ten clones hold roughly 14% of the sample.

Study-wide findings and limitations: Clones that contracted from day 15 to 85 showed balanced CD4/CD8 phenotypes, whereas a second wave of clones that expanded from day 15 to 37 leaned towards CD4+. The detection of some responding clones in pre-infection memory suggests that pre-existing cross-reactive memory T cells joined the SARS-CoV-2 response. Contracting CD4+ clones turned up mainly in the CM and EM memory subsets, whereas EMRA was where CD8+ clones were enriched. The study included only a couple of mild cases, and larger cohorts that include severe cases with pre-infection samples were judged to be necessary. The second-wave clones that peaked on day 37 were not confirmed to be SARS-CoV-2 specific.

Via the germline V gene, CDR1 is SGHDT and CDR2 YYEEEE. V is cut by 0 bases and J by 12 bases, and the space between the germline ends is 9 bases. The CDR3 spans 11 residues, from the cysteine through the phenylalanine. Solely the CDR3 DNA is kept, with 33 bases framed from the first base. The sequence is built from TRBV5-6 and TRBJ1-2, with no reliable assignment of the D segment. This clonotype was obtained from an adult woman who had mild COVID-19 (a few samples of this study predate the infection). The sample titles of this study are shuffled in the database, so cell type and time point are left out; the donor was told from shared clones. Sequencing was carried out using PBMCs or a T cell subset sorted from them (not recorded which). The nucleotide sequence reads TGTGCCAGCAGCTTGGGCGGGAAAAACACCTTC. Its protein reads: CASSLGGKNTF. Extended through the reference TRBV5-6 and TRBJ1-2 proteins, this CDR3 yields the full variable domain: DAGVTQSPTHLIKTRGQQVTLRCSPKSGHDTVSWYQQALGQGPQFIFQYYEEEERQRGNFPDRFSGHQFPNYSSELNVNALLLGDSALYLCASSLGGKNTFGSGTRLTVV.